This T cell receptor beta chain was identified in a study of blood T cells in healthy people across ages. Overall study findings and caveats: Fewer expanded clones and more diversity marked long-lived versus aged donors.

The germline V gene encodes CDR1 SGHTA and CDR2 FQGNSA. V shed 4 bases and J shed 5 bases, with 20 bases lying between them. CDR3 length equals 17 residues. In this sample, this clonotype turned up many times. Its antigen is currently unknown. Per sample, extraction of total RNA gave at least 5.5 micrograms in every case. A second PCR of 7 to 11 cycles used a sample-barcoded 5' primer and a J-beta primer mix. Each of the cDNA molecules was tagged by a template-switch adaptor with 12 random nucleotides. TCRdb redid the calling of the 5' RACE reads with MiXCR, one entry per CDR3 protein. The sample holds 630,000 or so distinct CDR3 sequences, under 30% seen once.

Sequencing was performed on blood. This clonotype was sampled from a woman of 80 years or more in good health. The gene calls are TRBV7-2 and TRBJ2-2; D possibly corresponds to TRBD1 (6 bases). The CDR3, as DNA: TGTGCCAGCAGCTCCGTTGTTAGGCAGGGGAGAACCGGGGAGCTGTTTTTT. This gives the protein CASSSVVRQGRTGELFF.